This entry lists 12 T cell receptor beta chains sequenced from one sample in a study of cytomegalovirus exposure and HLA in healthy donors. The table came from immunoSEQ multiplex PCR; TCRdb's copy has only in-frame clones and leaves some out. Of tens of thousands of clones in the sample, 94% are singletons; the top ten hold under 2%. The source material was PBMCs. The receptors derive from a man between 18 and 29 years old in good health and CMV-seropositive.

CDR3 sequence (DNA): TGTGCCAGCAGGCGGGCGGGCCCTAGCACAGATACGCAGTATTTT. Its protein product is CASRRAGPSTDTQYF. The gene calls are TRBV7-9 and TRBJ2-3; a possible D gene is TRBD2 (5 bases). V was pared by 6 bases and J by 0 bases, with 13 bases between. This CDR3 contains 15 residues. Germline-derived CDR1 and CDR2 are SEHNR and FQNEAQ (reference sequence).

J is TRBJ2-5 and V is TRBV10-1, with 8 bases matching TRBD1. This CDR3 comprises 15 residues. The J segment lost 1 base and the V segment lost 5 bases, leaving 6 bases of the junction unmatched. CDR1 is WNHNN, CDR2 SYGVQD, per germline (reference sequence). CDR3 sequence: CASSPDRGGQETQYF. CDR3 nucleotides: TGCGCCAGCAGTCCCGACAGGGGTGGCCAAGAGACCCAGTACTTC.

The chain employs TRBV19 and TRBJ2-7; D may be TRBD2 (5 bases). The ends were cut back, 5 bases at V and 6 bases at J, with 17 bases in the middle. The CDR3 is 14 residues long. Germline lookup yields CDR1 LNHDA and CDR2 SQIVND (reference sequence). This CDR3 is CASSRDSVYTEQYF. CDR3 coding DNA: TGTGCCAGTAGTCGGGATAGCGTCTATACCGAGCAGTACTTC.

The CDR3 loop is CASSYSRTSGEQFF. The DNA of the CDR3 is TGTGCCAGCAGTTACTCGAGGACTAGCGGAGAGCAGTTCTTC. The chain couples TRBV6-5 to TRBJ2-1; the match to TRBD2 covers 10 bases. The CDR3 length is 14 residues. The J segment lost 10 bases and the V segment lost 0 bases, leaving 3 bases of the junction unmatched. CDR1 is MNHEY, CDR2 SVGAGI, per germline.

This rearrangement joins TRBV19 to TRBJ2-1; 7 bases match TRBD2. The CDR3 sequence is 16 residues long. Germline V gene data show CDR1 as LNHDA and CDR2 as SQIVND (reference sequence). The V and J ends lost 1 base and 7 bases, in that order; junction bases with no gene match: 10. DNA for the CDR3: TGTGCCAGTAGTATAGGGGACGGCGGGAGACAGAATGAGCAGTTCTTC. This translates into CASSIGDGGRQNEQFF. Complete variable domain (other parts from reference TRBV19 and TRBJ2-1): DGGITQSPKYLFRKEGQNVTLSCEQNLNHDAMYWYRQDPGQGLRLIYYSQIVNDFQKGDIAEGYSVSREKKESFPLTVTSAQKNPTAFYLCASSIGDGGRQNEQFFGPGTRLTVL.

The V and J genes are TRBV11-2 and TRBJ1-1, with 10 bases matching TRBD1. Germline V gene data show CDR1 as SGHAT and CDR2 as FQNNGV. The junction had 6 bases not matched to a gene; V was cut back by 0 bases and J by 11 bases. The CDR3 is 14 amino acids. CDR3 region: CASSLDDRGLKAFF. CDR3 nucleotide sequence: TGTGCCAGCAGCTTAGATGACAGGGGGCTCAAGGCTTTCTTT.

The gene calls are TRBV7-9 and TRBJ2-1; TRBD2 agrees at 11 bases. Looked up from germline, CDR1 is SEHNR and CDR2 is FQNEAQ (reference sequence). V gave up 4 bases and J gave up 4 bases; unmatched junction bases: 6. The CDR3 is made up of 16 amino acids. The CDR3 spells CASSSAGTSGYNEQFF. In DNA form, the CDR3 reads TGTGCCAGCAGCTCAGCCGGGACTAGCGGTTACAATGAGCAGTTCTTC.

This chain connects TRBV5-1 to TRBJ2-3, with 8 nucleotides matching TRBD1. CDR3 length: 14 amino acids. Germline CDR1 reads SGHRS; CDR2 reads YFSETQ. V lost 7 bases to trimming and J lost 2 bases; unmatched junction nucleotides: 6. CDR3 region: CASAPGQDTDTQYF. The CDR3 region has the DNA TGCGCCAGCGCCCCGGGACAGGACACAGATACGCAGTATTTT.

This chain links TRBV2 with TRBJ2-3; 9 nucleotides match TRBD2. The CDR3 covers 15 residues. Unmatched junction bases numbered 13, after V lost 7 bases and J lost 8 bases. The germline V gene encodes CDR1 SNHLY and CDR2 FYNNEI. The CDR3 loop is CASTERAGGPGTQYF. The CDR3 DNA reads as TGTGCCAGCACCGAGAGGGCGGGAGGGCCTGGTACGCAGTATTTT.

In this sample, this clone turned up a few times. V is TRBV4-2 and J is TRBJ2-2; D is unresolved. The germline gives CDR1 LGHNA, CDR2 YNFKEQ. V was clipped by 1 base and J by 4 bases, with 10 bases between them. The CDR3 is made up of 15 amino acids. In nucleotides, the CDR3 is TGTGCCAGCAGCCAAGCCGAGACAACCACCGGGGAGCTGTTTTTT. Encoded protein: CASSQAETTTGELFF.

This chain links TRBV28 with TRBJ1-5; D is unresolved. Looked up from germline, CDR1 is MDHEN and CDR2 is SYDVKM. The CDR3 covers 13 residues. Trimming took off 6 bases at V and 15 bases at J, with 21 bases between the two ends. CDR3 nucleotides: TGTGCCAGCAGCATCCCTGGCCTTGCGCGGGGGCATTTT. Amino acids: CASSIPGLARGHF.

V gene TRBV19 combines with J gene TRBJ2-1; 13 positions match TRBD2. The CDR3 covers 18 residues. The germline CDR1 and CDR2 sequences are LNHDA and SQIVND (reference sequence). V lost 3 bases and J lost 0; bases outside the gene matches: 5. The CDR3 DNA reads as TGTGCCAGTAGTATGGGACTAGCGGGATTGAGCTCCTACAATGAGCAGTTCTTC. It specifies CASSMGLAGLSSYNEQFF.